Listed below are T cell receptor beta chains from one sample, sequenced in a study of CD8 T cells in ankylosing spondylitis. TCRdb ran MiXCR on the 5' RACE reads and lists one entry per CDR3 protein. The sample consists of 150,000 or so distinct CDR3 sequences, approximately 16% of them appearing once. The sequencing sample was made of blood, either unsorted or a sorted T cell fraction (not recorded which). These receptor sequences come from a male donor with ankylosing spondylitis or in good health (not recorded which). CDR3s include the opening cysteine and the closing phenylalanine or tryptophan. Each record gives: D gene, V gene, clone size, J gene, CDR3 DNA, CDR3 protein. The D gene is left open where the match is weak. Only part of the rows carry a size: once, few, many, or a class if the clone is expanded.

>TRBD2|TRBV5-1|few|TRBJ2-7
TGCGCCAGCAGCTTGGGTAGCCTAGCGGGAGCCGAGCAGTACTTC
CASSLGSLAGAEQYF
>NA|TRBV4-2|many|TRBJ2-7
TGTGCCAGCAGCAGCGACGCCGAGGGTGCCTACGAGCAGTACTTC
CASSSDAEGAYEQYF
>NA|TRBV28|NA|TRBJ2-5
TGTGCCAGCGCTTCCACCCGACAGGCTCGAGAGACCCAGTACTTC
CASASTRQARETQYF
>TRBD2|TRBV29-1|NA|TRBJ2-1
TGCAGCGTTGATTCTAGCGGCTCCTACAATGAGCAGTTCTTC
CSVDSSGSYNEQFF
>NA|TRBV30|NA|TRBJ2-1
TGTGCGAGGCTAGCCAACAATGAGCAGTTCTTC
CARLANNEQFF
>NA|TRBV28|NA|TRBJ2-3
TGTGCCAGCAGTTTTGGGAGCGTTGATCTAACAGATACGCAGTATTTT
CASSFGSVDLTDTQYF
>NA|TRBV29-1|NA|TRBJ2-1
TGCAGCGTTGAGGCCCCGCGGGGTGGCGATGAGCAGTTCTTC
CSVEAPRGGDEQFF
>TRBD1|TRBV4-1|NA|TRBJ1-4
TGCGCCAGCAGCCAAGAGGGAGGGGGCCTTCCTGAAAAACTGTTTTTT
CASSQEGGGLPEKLFF
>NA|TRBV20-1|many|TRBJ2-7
TGCAGTGCTAACCCTCCAGGTAGCTACGAGCAGTACTTC
CSANPPGSYEQYF
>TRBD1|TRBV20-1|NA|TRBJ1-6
TGCAGTGCTAGGGGACAGTCGAATTCACCCCTCCACTTT
CSARGQSNSPLHF
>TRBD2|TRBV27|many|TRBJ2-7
TGTGCCAGCAGTCCCCTTGCTAGCGGGAGGTCCGAGCAGTACTTC
CASSPLASGRSEQYF
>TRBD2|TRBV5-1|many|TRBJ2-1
TGCGCCAGCAGCGCAGCTAGCGGGAGAGTATACAATGAGCAGTTCTTC
CASSAASGRVYNEQFF
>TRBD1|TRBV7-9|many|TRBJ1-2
TGTGCCAGCAGCGACAGGGTTAACTATGGCTACACCTTC
CASSDRVNYGYTF
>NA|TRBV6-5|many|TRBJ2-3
TGTGCCAGCAGTTACTCGGATCACACAGATACGCAGTATTTT
CASSYSDHTDTQYF
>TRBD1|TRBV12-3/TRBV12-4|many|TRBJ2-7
TGTGCCAGCAGTTTCGAGGATTGGACAGGGGGCCAGTACTTC
CASSFEDWTGGQYF
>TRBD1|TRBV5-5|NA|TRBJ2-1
TGTGCCAGCAGCTTTCCCGGGACAGGGGTTGAGCAGTTCTTC
CASSFPGTGVEQFF
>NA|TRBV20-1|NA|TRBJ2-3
TGCAGTGCTCGGGTTAGTGGCACAGATACGCAGTATTTT
CSARVSGTDTQYF
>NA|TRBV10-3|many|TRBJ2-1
TGTGCCATAGCGATGCAGTACAATGAGCAGTTCTTC
CAIAMQYNEQFF